This paragraph reports one T cell receptor beta chain. Its antigen is as yet unknown. These data come from a study of shared clonotypes between healthy human individuals. Broader study findings: Limitation of the genetic and exposure-history diversity represented came from the few donors. Though the depth was large, rarefaction showed that sorted-subset sequencing was incomplete. All-four-donor shared clonotypes had higher generation probabilities than non-shared clonotypes did.

The CDR3 loop spans 15 amino acids. Germline CDR1 reads MNHEY; CDR2 reads SVGAGI. V lost 2 bases, J lost 3 bases, and 14 bases lay in between. Sequencing used immunoSEQ multiplex PCR; TCRdb keeps in-frame clones, though not all of them. The sample has more than 400,000 clones, more than 95% seen once. The sequenced sample was naive CD4+ T cells sorted from blood. The subset denotes: CD45RA+ positively selected. The genes are TRBV6-5 and TRBJ2-7, with a tentative D call TRBD1 (7 bases). This receptor was taken from a woman aged 30 to 39 in good health. CDR3 in amino acids: CASSYGGGGDYEQYF. The CDR3 nucleotides read TGTGCCAGCAGTTACGGCGGAGGGGGCGACTACGAGCAGTACTTC.